The 31 T cell receptor beta chains reported below all come from one sample, sequenced in a study of shared clonotypes between healthy human individuals. TCRdb keeps only in-frame clones here, not all; method: immunoSEQ multiplex PCR. The table shows about 490,000 clones, with 76% occurring only once. Sequencing was performed on PBMCs. The source is a woman in her thirties or forties in good health. Some clones in this sample may be carry-over from other donors' samples.

The chain couples TRBV19 to TRBJ2-1; D possibly corresponds to TRBD1 (6 bases). Germline V gives CDR1 LNHDA, CDR2 SQIVND (reference sequence). The V gene lost 9 bases and the J gene lost 3 bases, with 21 bases spanning the gap. There are 16 residues in the CDR3. The CDR3 DNA sequence: TGTGCCAGCTCCCCTAGGATGAGGGACATCTACAATGAGCAGTTCTTC. Translating it yields CASSPRMRDIYNEQFF.

This clone was detected only once. CDR3 bases: TGTGCCAGCAGCTTGAGGAGCTACGAGCAGTACTTC. Protein product: CASSLRSYEQYF. This chain joins TRBV5-4 and TRBJ2-7, with no clear D. The germline V gene has CDR1 SGHNT and CDR2 YYREEE (reference sequence). The CDR3 spans 12 residues. V was pared by 1 base and J by 3 bases, with 5 bases between. The entire variable domain, with the rest obtained from reference TRBV5-4 and TRBJ2-7, is as follows: ETGVTQSPTHLIKTRGQQVTLRCSSQSGHNTVSWYQQALGQGPQFIFQYYREEENGRGNFPPRFSGLQFPNYSSELNVNALELDDSALYLCASSLRSYEQYFGPGTRLTVT.

The chain links TRBV5-1 to TRBJ2-3, with 9 bases that match TRBD2. The CDR3 extends over 19 amino acids. V shed 0 bases, J shed 4 bases, and the junction held 15 bases outside the gene matches. CDR1 and CDR2 from the germline V gene are SGHRS and YFSETQ. The CDR3 region has the DNA TGCGCCAGCAGCTTGGTCCCCCTCTTAGCGGGAGCCGAGGCAGATACGCAGTATTTT. Amino acids: CASSLVPLLAGAEADTQYF.

The rearrangement uses TRBV7-6 and TRBJ2-3; 7 bases fit TRBD2. The CDR3 has 15 amino acids. Germline CDR1 SGHVS, CDR2 FNYEAQ. After removal of 3 bases from V and 2 bases from J, the junction contained 5 bases not matched to a gene. The DNA of the CDR3 is TGTGCCAGCAGCTTTTCCGGGACTAACACAGATACGCAGTATTTT. Translation: CASSFSGTNTDTQYF.

This clone has a handful of counts. The chain has TRBV28 and TRBJ1-2, with D uncertain. CDR3 length equals 13 residues. V was clipped by 2 bases and J by 3 bases, with 7 bases between them. Germline CDR1 MDHEN, CDR2 SYDVKM. In nucleotides, the CDR3 is TGTGCCAGCAGTTTAGATCCCGACTATGGCTACACCTTC. Translation gives CASSLDPDYGYTF.

This clone was recorded a few times. The chain employs TRBV18 and TRBJ1-1, with D tentatively TRBD1 (6 bases). Deletions cut 4 bases from V and 4 bases from J, with 16 bases between. The CDR3 runs 15 residues. Germline V gene sequence: CDR1 KGHSH, CDR2 LQKENI. CDR3 region: CASSQAGARFTEAFF. The CDR3 nucleotides are TGTGCCAGCTCACAAGCGGGGGCTAGGTTCACTGAAGCTTTCTTT.

The chain combines TRBV7-9 with TRBJ1-1; 12 bases fit TRBD1. CDR1 is SEHNR, CDR2 FQNEAQ, per germline (reference sequence). This CDR3 has 16 amino acids. J lost 7 bases, V lost 3 bases, and 9 bases had no gene match. The CDR3 sequence is CASSLGQGAFGGEAFF. CDR3 bases: TGTGCCAGCAGCTTGGGACAGGGGGCGTTTGGTGGTGAAGCTTTCTTT.

This clone was found a few times. Additional DNA sequences in this sample encode the identical CDR3. The rearrangement links TRBV6-1 to TRBJ2-7; 13 bases are a match to TRBD2. Germline assignment: CDR1 MNHNS and CDR2 SASEGT. With V trimmed by 3 bases and J by 2 bases, 1 base remained unmatched. The CDR3 contains 15 residues. CDR3: CASSEGLAGTYEQYF. CDR3 bases: TGTGCCAGCAGTGAGGGACTAGCGGGAACCTACGAGCAGTACTTC.

The table lists this clone with a count of one. This probably arose from a read error, given a far larger clone one base away. The sample contains more than one DNA sequence encoding this CDR3. The J gene is TRBJ2-5, the V gene TRBV27; 8 bases fit TRBD1. The DNA end lines up better with TRBJ2-7; the J call may be wrong. The CDR3 has 15 residues. Germline V gene sequence: CDR1 MNHEY, CDR2 SMNVEV (reference sequence). CDR3 in DNA: TGTGCCAGCAGTACCCGACAGGGGCCAGAGGACGAGCAGTACTTC. Its protein is CASSTRQGPEDEQYF.

This clone was recorded many times. The chain recombines TRBV5-5 with TRBJ1-4; D is uncertain. Germline-derived CDR1 and CDR2 are SGHKS and YYEKEE (reference sequence). The CDR3 is 15 residues long. Trimming removed 4 bases from V and 0 bases from J, with 10 bases in between. The CDR3 reads CASSPLVATNEKLFF. The CDR3 bases are TGTGCCAGCAGCCCCCTGGTCGCAACTAATGAAAAACTGTTTTTT.

This clone was seen only a few times. This sample includes further DNA sequences coding for the same CDR3. V and J are TRBV5-1 and TRBJ2-3; the D is unclear. CDR3 length: 13 amino acids. Trimming removed 2 bases at V and 1 base at J, with 5 bases between. Germline lookup yields CDR1 SGHRS and CDR2 YFSETQ. CDR3 nucleotides: TGCGCCAGCAGCTTCGACGGCACAGATACGCAGTATTTT. Protein: CASSFDGTDTQYF.

This chain uses TRBV11-2 with TRBJ2-7; 10 nucleotides agree with TRBD1. V was clipped by 4 bases and J by 4 bases; unmatched bases: 7. The germline V gene has CDR1 SGHAT and CDR2 FQNNGV. This CDR3 comprises 15 residues. Here the CDR3 reads CASSSAGTGEYEQYF. The CDR3 bases are TGTGCCAGCAGCTCTGCCGGGACAGGGGAGTACGAGCAGTACTTC. The full variable domain, completed using reference TRBV11-2 and TRBJ2-7, is EAGVAQSPRYKIIEKRQSVAFWCNPISGHATLYWYQQILGQGPKLLIQFQNNGVVDDSQLPKDRFSAERLKGVDSTLKIQPAKLEDSAVYLCASSSAGTGEYEQYFGPGTRLTVT.

This clone was seen a few times. CDR3 nucleotides: TGTGCCAGCAGCGAGGACAGGGGGTTCGGGGAGCTGTTTTTT. This translates into CASSEDRGFGELFF. The rearrangement uses TRBV7-8 and TRBJ2-2; TRBD1 agrees at 10 bases. Germline V CDR1 and CDR2: SGHVS, FQNEAQ. V lost 5 bases, J lost 7 bases, and 4 bases stayed unmatched. This CDR3 region has 14 residues.

Regarding this clone: Its ends do not fully match the called genes, so a read error is possible. The chain combines TRBV2 with TRBJ2-1; TRBD2 aligns across 10 bases. In germline, CDR1 is SNHLY, CDR2 FYNNEI. The CDR3 is 13 amino acids. The CDR3 sequence is CASSERGLAGALF. For the CDR3, the DNA is TGTGCCAGCAGTGAAAGGGGGCTAGCGGGAGCCCTCTTC.

The V gene is TRBV5-4, the J gene TRBJ2-5; the match to TRBD2 covers 10 bases. The CDR3 runs 16 residues. Germline trimming cut 2 bases from V and 5 bases from J; bases unmatched to any gene: 9. The germline V gene encodes CDR1 SGHNT and CDR2 YYREEE (reference sequence). The CDR3: CASSLGLAVRSETQYF. The CDR3 DNA reads as TGTGCCAGCAGCTTAGGACTAGCGGTGAGGTCGGAGACCCAGTACTTC.

Turning to this clone: This sequence may be a read error, since a much larger clone differs from it by one base. The V and J genes are TRBV30 and TRBJ2-5; the match to TRBD2 covers 9 bases. This CDR3 has 13 amino acids. Trimming took 2 bases from V and 4 from J; bases not matched to a gene: 2. The germline gives CDR1 GTSNPN, CDR2 SVGIG (reference sequence). The CDR3 sequence is CAWSQLAGETQYF. The DNA for the CDR3 is TGTGCCTGGAGTCAACTAGCGGGAGAGACCCAGTACTTC.

The CDR3 DNA reads TGTGCCAGCAGCCAATTCAGTCGGGGGGCTGAAGCTTTCTTT. Encoded protein: CASSQFSRGAEAFF. V and J are TRBV14 and TRBJ1-1; D might be TRBD1 (5 bases). Trimming pared 2 bases from V and 6 bases from J, leaving 13 bases between. Germline V gene sequence: CDR1 SGHDN, CDR2 FVKESK. This CDR3 contains 14 residues.

The rearrangement uses TRBV7-8 and TRBJ1-5; TRBD1 might be the D (6 bases). Per the germline V gene, CDR1 is SGHVS and CDR2 is FQNEAQ. Trimming stripped 5 bases from V and 5 bases from J, with 16 bases between. The CDR3 loop spans 15 amino acids. The CDR3 sequence: CASSPLGQIHQPQHF. The CDR3, as DNA: TGTGCCAGCAGCCCCCTAGGACAGATTCATCAGCCCCAGCATTTT.

The J gene is TRBJ1-4, the V gene TRBV6-1, with D possibly being TRBD1 (5 bases). Germline V gene data show CDR1 as MNHNS and CDR2 as SASEGT. The CDR3 consists of 15 residues. V was shortened by 4 bases and J by 7 bases, with 16 bases between the two germline ends. The CDR3 DNA reads TGTGCCAGCAGTGTAGGCAGGGCTCGATTTGAAAAACTGTTTTTT. Its protein is CASSVGRARFEKLFF.

The chain combines TRBV9 with TRBJ2-3, with D possibly matching TRBD1 (5 bases). This CDR3 region has 14 residues. V was pared by 0 bases and J by 5 bases, with 10 bases between. The germline V gene has CDR1 SGDLS and CDR2 YYNGEE. The DNA for the CDR3 is TGTGCCAGCAGCGTAGTTGCCAGGGAAGATACGCAGTATTTT. Translated: CASSVVAREDTQYF.

The chain is built from TRBV6-5 and TRBJ2-1; D possibly corresponds to TRBD1 (5 bases). V shed 6 bases and J shed 5 bases, with 11 bases lying between them. The CDR3 has 13 residues. Germline V lookup: CDR1 MNHEY, CDR2 SVGAGI. Here the CDR3 DNA reads TGTGCCAGCAGGCCCCAAGGGGACAATGAGCAGTTCTTC. Translation gives CASRPQGDNEQFF.

The sample holds one count of this clone. This chain joins TRBV18 and TRBJ2-1; TRBD2 agrees at 13 bases. This CDR3 is built from 16 residues. V dropped 5 bases and J dropped 9; count of bases not matched to a gene: 10. The germline gives CDR1 KGHSH, CDR2 LQKENI. CDR3 amino acids: CASSSLGLAGVSEQFF. In DNA form, the CDR3 reads TGTGCCAGCTCATCACTCGGACTAGCGGGAGTTAGTGAGCAGTTCTTC.

This clone was counted many times. The chain links TRBV19 to TRBJ1-5; no reliable D call. In germline, CDR1 is LNHDA, CDR2 SQIVND (reference sequence). The CDR3 extends over 14 amino acids. Between the trimmed V and J ends, which lost 3 bases and 7 bases, there was a span of 13 bases. The CDR3 here is CASSIPARGQPQHF. The CDR3 DNA reads as TGTGCCAGTAGTATTCCCGCCAGAGGCCAGCCCCAGCATTTT.

The genes are TRBV7-2 and TRBJ2-6, with a weak D call TRBD1 (6 bases). The CDR3 loop spans 16 amino acids. The V end lost 5 bases, the J end lost 2 bases, and 13 bases lay between the germline ends. Germline CDR1 is SGHTA and CDR2 is FQGNSA. CDR3 loop: CASSPQGAPGANVLTF. In nucleotides, the CDR3 is TGTGCCAGCAGCCCACAGGGAGCCCCTGGGGCCAACGTCCTGACTTTC.

V is TRBV25-1 and J is TRBJ2-7; weak D call: TRBD1 (5 bases). The CDR3 is made up of 14 amino acids. V was clipped by 6 bases and J by 1 base, with 13 bases between them. The germline V gene encodes CDR1 MGHDK and CDR2 SYGVNS. CDR3 residues: CASRAIRGSYEQYF. The CDR3 nucleotides read TGTGCCAGCAGGGCCATAAGGGGATCCTACGAGCAGTACTTC.

The chain uses TRBV28 and TRBJ2-5; D gene unclear. Per the germline V gene, CDR1 is MDHEN and CDR2 is SYDVKM. There are 14 residues in the CDR3. V shed 3 bases and J shed 1 base, with 9 bases lying between them. The CDR3 spells CASSFQYSQETQYF. The CDR3, as DNA: TGTGCCAGCAGTTTCCAGTACAGCCAAGAGACCCAGTACTTC.

The J gene is TRBJ2-5, the V gene TRBV5-1; 7 nucleotides match TRBD1. Judging by the DNA end, TRBJ2-7 fits better; the J call may be wrong. Germline V gene sequence: CDR1 SGHRS, CDR2 YFSETQ. CDR3 length equals 15 residues. CDR3 nucleotides: TGCGCCAGCAGCTTGGAGGGGGCCTACATCTACGAGCAGTACTTC. This codes for CASSLEGAYIYEQYF.

This clone was picked up a small number of times. This rearrangement joins TRBV5-1 to TRBJ2-3; a weak D match, TRBD2 (6 bases). Deletions cut 1 base from V and 1 base from J, with 13 bases between. From germline, CDR1 is SGHRS and CDR2 YFSETQ. This CDR3 comprises 16 residues. CDR3 residues: CASSLNSGVGTDTQYF. In nucleotides, the CDR3 is TGCGCCAGCAGCTTGAATTCGGGAGTGGGCACAGATACGCAGTATTTT.

The chain couples TRBV7-9 to TRBJ2-7, with 8 bases that match TRBD2. CDR1 and CDR2 (germline): SEHNR, FQNEAQ (reference sequence). V shed 5 bases and J 2 bases; nucleotides not matched to a gene: 11. The CDR3 extends over 16 amino acids. CDR3 nucleotide sequence: TGTGCCAGCAGCCCACAGATCAGTAGCGGGGCCTACGAGCAGTACTTC. Its translation is CASSPQISSGAYEQYF.

J is TRBJ2-1 and V is TRBV2; tentatively, D is TRBD2 (7 bases). The germline gives CDR1 SNHLY, CDR2 FYNNEI. This CDR3 has 15 residues. V dropped 3 bases and J dropped 4 bases, with 13 bases sitting between them. The CDR3 DNA is TGTGCCAGCAGTGAGGAGGGGGGGGAATACAATGAGCAGTTCTTC. It encodes CASSEEGGEYNEQFF.

The chain has TRBV19 and TRBJ2-1; 13 bases map to TRBD2. Germline CDR1 and CDR2: LNHDA and SQIVND (reference sequence). Unmatched junction bases numbered 13, after V lost 3 bases and J lost 2 bases. The CDR3 has 20 residues. CDR3 protein: CASSMGPWTSGRSPYNEQFF. Here the CDR3 DNA reads TGTGCCAGTAGTATGGGTCCATGGACTAGCGGGAGATCTCCCTACAATGAGCAGTTCTTC.